This T cell receptor beta chain was retrieved from a study of identical twins. Whole-study results and caveats: A partial confounding effect on zero-insertion analyses could come from invariant MAIT and iNKT cells. Beta out-of-frame sequences showed weaker excess twin sharing.

Template switching created a universal primer site, and the cDNA included unique molecular identifiers. TCRdb analysed the 5' RACE reads with MiXCR anew, one entry per CDR3 protein. The table has approximately 600,000 distinct CDR3 sequences, 7.5% to 10% seen once; the top ten hold around 3.2%. In its sample, this clonotype was seen a few times. Its antigen is as yet unknown. Trimming took 3 bases from V and 3 from J; bases not matched to a gene: 5. Germline CDR1 is DFQATT and CDR2 is SNEGSKA (reference sequence). This CDR3 is 15 amino acids long. A further study also used this sample, focusing on yellow fever vaccine responses in identical twins.

The sequenced sample consisted of PBMCs. The J gene is TRBJ2-7, the V gene TRBV20-1; TRBD2 matches at 13 bases. This TCR was recovered from a young woman in good health. CDR3 amino acids: CSARTSGRMSYEQYF. CDR3 DNA sequence: TGCAGTGCTAGGACTAGCGGGAGGATGAGCTACGAGCAGTACTTC.